This T cell receptor beta chain was sequenced for a study of T cells in Graves' hyperthyroidism and ophthalmopathy. Study overall: Blood from the periphery was taken at initial diagnosis, before any treatment. Study conclusions and caveats: Blood samples included most of the expanded thyroid clonotypes exceeding 0.001. The model predicted ophthalmopathy a median roughly six months before onset.

Amplified regions were TCR beta CDR3 sequences from RNA transcripts. HTBI primers were used for first-round RT-PCR of the TCR CDR3. TCRdb fed the multiplex PCR reads into MiXCR, producing one record per CDR3 protein. The table records approximately 420,000 distinct CDR3 sequences, roughly an eighth of them present only once. The CDR3 sequence is 16 residues long. V dropped 2 bases and J dropped 0 bases, with 8 bases sitting between them. Germline V gene lookup returns CDR1 LNHDA and CDR2 SQIVND (reference sequence). Isolation of PBMCs was performed on 8.5 to 10 ml fresh peripheral blood. A remark on this clonotype: Its antigen is still unknown.

Material for sequencing was blood. J is TRBJ2-6 and V is TRBV19, with a weak D call TRBD1 (6 bases). The origin of this receptor is a woman younger than 30 with Graves' hyperthyroidism. In nucleotides, the CDR3 is TGTGCCAGTAGTATACCGACAGGCTCTGGGGCCAACGTCCTGACTTTC. Protein product: CASSIPTGSGANVLTF.